The TCR beta chain under discussion was sequenced for a study of cytomegalovirus exposure and HLA in healthy donors. Study-wide results and caveats: A link between a missense DCLRE1C variant and TCR beta V- and J-gene trimming emerged from a later analysis. Productive status was seen about 90% or about 30% of the time for most TCR beta V segments in an earlier analysis.

Points on this clone: Its target is not known.

V was trimmed by 3 bases and J by 4 bases, leaving 16 bases between them. CDR1 and CDR2 (germline): MGHRA, YSYEKL. This CDR3 has 16 residues. There were likely unrecorded immune exposures, though donors were nominally healthy when sampled. A multiplex PCR was run with 60 Vbeta primers and 13 Jbeta primers. Using immunoSEQ multiplex PCR, the repertoire was profiled, and TCRdb retains in-frame clones only, with some absent. The repertoire holds around 100,000 clones, with just under 70% as singletons. This chain connects TRBV4-1 to TRBJ1-5, with D tentatively TRBD1 (6 bases). The source is a man younger than 40 in good health and CMV-seropositive. The sequenced sample consisted of PBMCs. The CDR3 is CASSQAPGHRNQPQHF. CDR3 DNA: TGCGCCAGCAGCCAGGCTCCGGGACACAGGAATCAGCCCCAGCATTTT.